A single sample is the source of the 23 T cell receptor beta chains below, sequenced in a study of blood T cell repertoires in COVID-19 (TCRdb year 2020). Libraries came from the immunoSEQ multiplex PCR assay. The table was pulled from immuneACCESS by TCRdb, which kept in-frame rearrangements only. Such tables lose some clones; where checked, under half of the loss comes from unresolved V genes, and the rest has no known cause. This sample lists about 200,000 clones; around 92% were detected once. Clones ranked in the top ten supply 6.5% to 9% of the sample. The sequenced sample consisted of PBMCs or T cells enriched from blood (not recorded which). The receptors here all came from a young woman who had recovered from COVID-19.

J is TRBJ1-2 and V is TRBV9; tentative D call: TRBD1 (5 bases). CDR3 length: 15 amino acids. Trimming pared 0 bases from V and 3 bases from J, leaving 12 bases between. Germline lookup yields CDR1 SGDLS and CDR2 YYNGEE. CDR3 coding DNA: TGTGCCAGCAGCGTAGCGCCAGGGAACGACTATGGCTACACCTTC. Residues: CASSVAPGNDYGYTF.

V gene TRBV5-5 combines with J gene TRBJ2-3, with 7 nucleotides matching TRBD2. Germline V CDR1 and CDR2: SGHKS, YYEKEE (reference sequence). V dropped 3 bases and J dropped 6; count of bases not matched to a gene: 13. This CDR3 spans 16 amino acids. The CDR3 DNA reads as TGTGCCAGCAGCTCTCACTGGGGCCGGGAGGTGGATACGCAGTATTTT. As protein: CASSSHWGREVDTQYF.

CDR3 protein: CASSQTGESYNEQFF. The DNA of the CDR3 is TGTGCCAGCAGCCAAACGGGGGAGAGCTACAATGAGCAGTTCTTC. This chain links TRBV3-1 (or the pseudogene TRBV3-2) with TRBJ2-1, with D possibly matching TRBD2 (6 bases). The germline CDR1 and CDR2 sequences are LGHDT and YNNKEL (reference sequence). The CDR3 is made up of 15 amino acids. Trimming stripped 2 bases from V and 3 bases from J, with 11 bases between.

The chain links TRBV5-4 to TRBJ1-1; TRBD1 might be the D (6 bases). V shed 4 bases and J shed 0 bases, with 13 bases lying between them. This CDR3 comprises 15 residues. Per the germline V gene, CDR1 is SGHNT and CDR2 is YYREEE (reference sequence). The CDR3 DNA reads TGTGCCAGCAGCGAACAGGGCTTGATGAACACTGAAGCTTTCTTT. This codes for CASSEQGLMNTEAFF.

This chain links TRBV5-8 with TRBJ1-1; perhaps TRBD1 as D (5 bases). Per the germline V gene, CDR1 is SGHTS and CDR2 is YDEGEE. The CDR3 is 17 residues long. Trimming stripped 4 bases from V and 0 bases from J, with 19 bases between. The CDR3 DNA follows: TGTGCCAGCAGCCGGAGGGGACGGCTTAATATGAACACTGAAGCTTTCTTT. Translation: CASSRRGRLNMNTEAFF.

The gene calls are TRBV28 and TRBJ2-7; TRBD2 matches 12 bases. Unmatched junction bases numbered 14, after V lost 5 bases and J lost 3 bases. CDR1 MDHEN and CDR2 SYDVKM come from the germline V gene. CDR3 size: 18 residues. CDR3 in DNA: TGTGCCAGCAGTCTTTTGACTAGCGGGGGACTCAAGCTCTACGAGCAGTACTTC. Translation gives CASSLLTSGGLKLYEQYF.

The genes are TRBV24-1 and TRBJ1-2; D not certain. Trimming stripped 3 bases from V and 4 bases from J, with 8 bases between. Germline values: CDR1 KGHDR, CDR2 SFDVKD. The length of the CDR3 is 13 residues. The CDR3 DNA sequence: TGTGCCACCAGTGATAGAATGAGCTATGGCTACACCTTC. It translates to CATSDRMSYGYTF.

The CDR3 loop reads CASTEGVVRNTIYF. The DNA for the CDR3 is TGTGCCAGCACCGAAGGGGTGGTTAGAAACACCATATATTTT. The chain combines TRBV6-5 with TRBJ1-3; a possible D gene is TRBD1 (5 bases). V gave up 7 bases and J gave up 5 bases, with 15 bases separating them. CDR1 and CDR2 (germline): MNHEY, SVGAGI. The CDR3 runs 14 residues.

The chain uses TRBV4-1 and TRBJ2-1; 12 bases are shared with TRBD2. V lost 5 bases, J lost 7 bases, and 6 bases stayed unmatched. This CDR3 is 15 amino acids long. The V gene's germline CDR1 is MGHRA and CDR2 YSYEKL. The CDR3 coding sequence is TGCGCCAGCAGCTGGCGACTAGCGGGGGTAAATGAGCAGTTCTTC. Amino acids: CASSWRLAGVNEQFF.

Only a few counts were recorded for this clone. The gene calls are TRBV5-1 and TRBJ1-2; the match to TRBD1 covers 8 bases. Germline-derived CDR1 and CDR2 are SGHRS and YFSETQ. Trimming cost V 4 bases and J 5 bases; bases outside gene matches: 10. The CDR3 consists of 15 residues. CDR3 DNA sequence: TGCGCCAGCAGCCCCGATCAGGGGGCCCCTTATGGCTACACCTTC. This translates into CASSPDQGAPYGYTF.

The chain employs TRBV2 and TRBJ1-2, with 8 positions matching TRBD1. The V gene end was trimmed by 8 bases and the J gene end by 5 bases; junction bases not matched to a gene: 7. Germline CDR1 and CDR2: SNHLY and FYNNEI. This CDR3 is built from 13 residues. The DNA of the CDR3 is TGTGCCAGCTCACAGGGGGAGCGATATGGCTACACCTTC. This encodes CASSQGERYGYTF.

The rearrangement links TRBV5-1 to TRBJ2-2; 9 positions match TRBD1. The CDR3 is 16 residues long. The V gene end was trimmed by 2 bases and the J gene end by 6 bases; junction bases not matched to a gene: 8. Germline V lookup: CDR1 SGHRS, CDR2 YFSETQ. CDR3 loop: CASSFLSGQGAGELFF. The CDR3 nucleotides are TGCGCCAGCAGCTTTCTCTCGGGACAGGGTGCCGGGGAGCTGTTTTTT.

This chain links TRBV18 with TRBJ1-1; perhaps TRBD1 as D (6 bases). CDR1 KGHSH and CDR2 LQKENI come from the germline V gene. The CDR3 is 15 residues long. V was shortened by 0 bases and J by 8 bases, with 16 bases between the two germline ends. The CDR3 is CASSPPGAGRGEAFF. The CDR3 DNA reads TGTGCCAGCTCACCACCGGGGGCAGGGAGGGGCGAAGCTTTCTTT.

The chain links TRBV3-1 (or the pseudogene TRBV3-2) to TRBJ2-7; D is possibly TRBD2 (6 bases). The CDR3 spans 14 residues. The germline V and J ends were trimmed by 4 bases and 2 bases, with 12 bases remaining between them. Germline-derived CDR1 and CDR2 are LGHDT and YNNKEL (reference sequence). This CDR3 reads CASSPAGLTYEQYF. CDR3 in DNA: TGTGCCAGCAGCCCGGCGGGACTTACCTACGAGCAGTACTTC.

The V call is TRBV10-3, the J call TRBJ1-1, with D perhaps TRBD1 (6 bases). The CDR3 extends over 14 amino acids. Germline CDR1 reads ENHRY; CDR2 reads SYGVKD. Trimming removed 6 bases at V and 5 bases at J, with 16 bases between. The chain's CDR3 is CAISNGGGRTEAFF. The DNA of the CDR3 is TGTGCCATCAGCAACGGCGGGGGCAGGACTGAAGCTTTCTTT.

This clone came up once. The chain combines TRBV28 with TRBJ1-2; unclear D gene. CDR3 length equals 12 residues. V lost 7 bases to trimming and J lost 8 bases, with 14 bases between them. CDR1 MDHEN and CDR2 SYDVKM come from the germline V gene. The CDR3 DNA sequence: TGTGCCAGCATGCTTGTCGGAGGCGGCTACACCTTC. It is translated as CASMLVGGGYTF.

For this clone: Other nucleotide sequences in the sample specify the same CDR3. The rearrangement uses TRBV5-1 and TRBJ1-3, with D possibly matching TRBD1 (5 bases). V shed 3 bases and J shed 0 bases, with 7 bases lying between them. This CDR3 is built from 14 residues. CDR1 is SGHRS and CDR2 is YFSETQ in the germline V gene. CDR3 in DNA: TGCGCCAGCAGCTCCCAGGGCTCTGGAAACACCATATATTTT. Amino acid sequence: CASSSQGSGNTIYF.

The chain has TRBV7-9 and TRBJ1-2; 7 nucleotides line up with TRBD1. The V gene end was trimmed by 0 bases and the J gene end by 5 bases; junction bases not matched to a gene: 0. Germline-derived CDR1 and CDR2 are SEHNR and FQNEAQ (reference sequence). CDR3 length: 13 amino acids. The CDR3 coding sequence is TGTGCCAGCAGCTTAGCGGGACAGTATGGCTACACCTTC. Its translation: CASSLAGQYGYTF.

This rearrangement joins TRBV10-2 to TRBJ2-4; 13 bases line up with TRBD2. Per the germline V gene, CDR1 is WSHSY and CDR2 is SAAADI. The CDR3 has 15 residues. Trimming took 6 bases from V and 1 from J; bases not matched to a gene: 0. CDR3 bases: TGCGCCAGCAGGACTAGCGGGGGGGCCAAAAACATTCAGTACTTC. Encoded protein: CASRTSGGAKNIQYF.

This clone has a handful of counts. This chain joins TRBV7-9 and TRBJ2-2, with 9 bases that match TRBD2. This CDR3 has 17 amino acids. Per the germline V gene, CDR1 is SEHNR and CDR2 is FQNEAQ (reference sequence). Trimming cost V 5 bases and J 4 bases; bases outside gene matches: 11. The CDR3 sequence: CASSPNSGGLRTGELFF. The CDR3 DNA follows: TGTGCCAGCAGCCCAAATAGCGGGGGCCTCCGCACCGGGGAGCTGTTTTTT.

This clone was picked up a small number of times. J is TRBJ1-2 and V is TRBV21-1; TRBD1, the table's D call, was not compared with the DNA. TRBV21-1 is given as a pseudogene. This CDR3 is built from 14 residues. CDR3 bases: TGTGCCAGGTCAGGGACAGGGGGTTTCTATGGCTACACCTTC. It specifies CARSGTGGFYGYTF.

This clone was detected only once. The CDR3: CASRDIQVINEKLFF. The DNA of the CDR3 is TGTGCCAGCAGAGACATACAGGTTATTAATGAAAAACTGTTTTTT. The J gene is TRBJ1-4, the V gene TRBV28, with D perhaps matching TRBD1 (5 bases). The V end lost 6 bases, the J end lost 4 bases, and 15 bases lay between the germline ends. Germline values: CDR1 MDHEN, CDR2 SYDVKM. The CDR3 contains 15 residues.

The V gene is TRBV12-3 or TRBV12-4, the J gene TRBJ1-1; D might be TRBD1 (6 bases). Trimming cost V 5 bases and J 5 bases, with 12 bases left between them. The CDR3 sequence is 13 residues long. DNA of the CDR3: TGTGCCAGCAGTCCATTAGGGGGTACTGAAGCTTTCTTT. Encoded protein: CASSPLGGTEAFF.